Listed below are T cell receptor beta chains from one sample, sequenced in a study of human T cells and chemical hapten exposure. TCRdb reprocessed the RACE reads with MiXCR, giving one entry per CDR3 protein. The sample yields about 77,000 distinct CDR3 sequences, 7% to 9.5% seen once. The sample was whole blood. These receptors came from a female donor in good health. Some clones in this sample may be carry-over from other donors' samples. Both conserved end residues are part of each CDR3. D genes are given only for firm matches. Some rows mark clone size as missing; the rest say once, few, many or name a class of expanded clone.

j_call,clone_size,v_call,d_call,cdr3_length,cdr3_aa,cdr3_nt
TRBJ1-5,few,TRBV28,-,14,CASRDHQGNQPQHF,TGTGCCAGTAGGGACCACCAAGGCAATCAGCCCCAGCATTTT
TRBJ1-6,many,TRBV12-3/TRBV12-4,-,15,CASSPWGERGSPLHF,TGTGCCAGCAGTCCGTGGGGGGAGCGGGGTTCACCCCTCCACTTT
TRBJ1-3,many,TRBV27,-,15,CASSPGGNSGNTIYF,TGTGCCAGCAGTCCCGGGGGAAACTCTGGAAACACCATATATTTT
TRBJ1-1,-,TRBV29-1,-,12,CSVNRAGTEAFF,TGCAGCGTAAACAGGGCCGGCACTGAAGCTTTCTTT
TRBJ1-1,-,TRBV11-2,TRBD1,14,CVSSSDRGRTEAFF,TGTGTCAGCAGCTCGGACAGGGGGCGGACTGAAGCTTTCTTT
TRBJ1-4,few,TRBV6-1,-,16,CASSEFRQKLNEKLFF,TGTGCCAGCAGTGAGTTTCGACAGAAACTTAATGAAAAACTGTTTTTT
TRBJ1-1,-,TRBV7-9,-,13,CASSFSGDTEAFF,TGTGCCAGCAGCTTTTCCGGGGACACTGAAGCTTTCTTT
TRBJ1-1,-,TRBV18,-,13,CASSPDLDTEAFF,TGTGCCAGCTCACCCGACTTGGACACTGAAGCTTTCTTT
TRBJ1-6,many,TRBV20-1,-,15,CSASHPGQKNSPLHF,TGCAGTGCTAGCCATCCTGGACAGAAAAATTCACCCCTCCACTTT
TRBJ1-5,few,TRBV5-6,-,17,CASSLTSGQGGDQPQHF,TGTGCCAGCAGCTTGACCTCGGGGCAGGGCGGGGATCAGCCCCAGCATTTT
TRBJ2-7,many,TRBV12-3/TRBV12-4,-,12,CASSFVVGEQYF,TGTGCCAGCAGTTTTGTGGTTGGGGAGCAGTACTTC
TRBJ2-7,many,TRBV12-3/TRBV12-4,-,14,CASSQGAARYEQYF,TGTGCCAGCAGTCAAGGCGCAGCCCGCTACGAGCAGTACTTC
TRBJ2-3,-,TRBV2,-,12,CASNLMRGTQYF,TGTGCCAGCAACCTAATGAGGGGTACGCAGTATTTT
TRBJ2-1,few,TRBV6-2/TRBV6-3,-,14,CASSLTSQGSEQFF,TGTGCCAGCAGTTTGACTAGTCAGGGGAGTGAGCAGTTCTTC
TRBJ2-7,few,TRBV6-5,TRBD2,13,CASTSGGAVEQYF,TGTGCCAGCACTAGCGGGGGGGCCGTCGAGCAGTACTTC
TRBJ2-7,-,TRBV4-3,-,13,CASSQAVHYEQYF,TGCGCCAGCAGCCAAGCCGTTCACTACGAGCAGTACTTC
TRBJ1-5,many,TRBV3-1,-,13,CASSLETNQPQHF,TGTGCCAGCAGCCTCGAGACGAATCAGCCCCAGCATTTT
TRBJ2-5,many,TRBV4-2,-,14,CASSQLGLEETQYF,TGTGCCAGCAGCCAACTTGGCCTTGAAGAGACCCAGTACTTC
TRBJ1-2,-,TRBV29-1,-,12,CSVTGLPDGYTF,TGCAGCGTAACCGGGCTACCGGATGGCTACACCTTC
TRBJ1-1,many,TRBV3-1,-,15,CASSQPETPGTEAFF,TGTGCCAGCAGCCAACCCGAGACTCCGGGCACTGAAGCTTTCTTT
TRBJ1-6,-,TRBV7-2,-,15,CASSLASHLNSPLHF,TGTGCCAGCAGCTTAGCCTCACACCTGAATTCACCCCTCCACTTT
TRBJ1-1,many,TRBV18,-,13,CASSPLINTEAFF,TGTGCCAGCTCACCCCTCATTAACACTGAAGCTTTCTTT
TRBJ2-3,-,TRBV10-3,TRBD2,17,CAISRGTSAPPTDTQYF,TGTGCCATCAGCCGCGGGACTAGCGCCCCTCCGACAGATACGCAGTATTTT
TRBJ2-3,many,TRBV7-2,-,20,CASSSPYNRVLPSSTDTQYF,TGTGCCAGCAGCTCCCCCTATAACAGGGTACTACCCTCTAGCACAGATACGCAGTATTTT
TRBJ1-1,many,TRBV20-1,-,13,CSASRAGDTEAFF,TGCAGTGCTAGCAGGGCCGGGGACACTGAAGCTTTCTTT
TRBJ1-1,-,TRBV12-3/TRBV12-4,-,11,CASSCHTEAFF,TGTGCCAGCAGTTGCCACACTGAAGCTTTCTTT
TRBJ2-3,many,TRBV7-6,TRBD2,17,CASSPRTSGGEVDTQYF,TGTGCCAGCAGCCCTCGGACTAGCGGGGGGGAGGTAGATACGCAGTATTTT
TRBJ2-5,few,TRBV5-1,-,15,CASSLTGTRGETQYF,TGCGCCAGCAGCTTAACCGGGACAAGGGGAGAGACCCAGTACTTC
TRBJ2-3,many,TRBV5-6,-,16,CASSEDFTFVTDTQYF,TGTGCCAGCAGCGAGGACTTCACCTTTGTTACAGATACGCAGTATTTT
TRBJ2-1,many,TRBV2,-,14,CASSELLPYNEQFF,TGTGCCAGCAGTGAACTTCTACCCTACAATGAGCAGTTCTTC
TRBJ1-2,many,TRBV28,-,13,CASSRDGNYGYTF,TGTGCCAGCAGTCGGGACGGCAACTATGGCTACACCTTC
TRBJ1-5,few,TRBV27,-,15,CASSHVAGSNQPQHF,TGTGCCAGCAGTCACGTCGCGGGTAGCAATCAGCCCCAGCATTTT
TRBJ2-7,few,TRBV10-3,-,15,CAISDMVPGNAEQYF,TGTGCCATCAGTGACATGGTTCCGGGAAATGCCGAGCAGTACTTC
TRBJ1-2,once,TRBV20-1,-,14,CSARDKGRYYGYTF,TGCAGTGCTAGGGACAAGGGGCGATACTATGGCTACACCTTC
TRBJ2-7,few,TRBV9,TRBD2,15,CASSVFAGGTYEQYF,TGTGCCAGCAGCGTATTCGCGGGGGGGACCTACGAGCAGTACTTC
TRBJ1-1,-,TRBV5-1,-,15,CASSLAPAGDTEAFF,TGCGCCAGCAGCTTGGCACCGGCAGGGGACACTGAAGCTTTCTTT
TRBJ2-7,few,TRBV12-3/TRBV12-4,TRBD1,15,CASSADRGPAREQYF,TGTGCCAGCAGCGCGGACAGGGGGCCAGCCCGCGAGCAGTACTTC
TRBJ2-3,many,TRBV14,TRBD1,15,CASSSWTGLKDTQYF,TGTGCCAGCAGCTCCTGGACAGGATTGAAAGATACGCAGTATTTT
TRBJ2-3,many,TRBV27,-,14,CASSFLAEIVTQYF,TGTGCCAGCAGTTTTTTGGCCGAAATAGTTACGCAGTATTTT
TRBJ1-6,-,TRBV6-6,-,16,CASSPPPDSYNSPLHF,TGTGCCAGCAGTCCACCCCCTGACAGCTATAATTCACCCCTCCACTTT
TRBJ1-1,few,TRBV6-6,-,19,CASSPYLPRAGERNTEAFF,TGTGCCAGCAGTCCGTACCTCCCACGGGCGGGGGAGAGGAACACTGAAGCTTTCTTT
TRBJ2-7,many,TRBV6-6,-,12,CASGRTGSEQYF,TGTGCCAGCGGGAGAACGGGGAGCGAGCAGTACTTC
TRBJ2-1,few,TRBV29-1,-,10,CSGRTDEQFF,TGCAGCGGTAGGACCGATGAGCAGTTCTTC
TRBJ2-3,-,TRBV20-1,-,15,CSASGGGRRTDTQYF,TGCAGTGCTAGTGGAGGGGGCAGAAGGACAGATACGCAGTATTTT
TRBJ2-3,few,TRBV28,-,14,CASTEGAQPYTQYF,TGTGCCAGCACGGAGGGAGCCCAGCCATATACGCAGTATTTT
TRBJ1-2,many,TRBV28,TRBD1,13,CASRNQGGSGYTF,TGTGCCAGCAGAAACCAGGGGGGCTCTGGCTACACCTTC
TRBJ2-1,many,TRBV6-5,TRBD1,11,CASSRGNEQFF,TGTGCCAGCAGCAGGGGGAATGAGCAGTTCTTC
TRBJ2-7,-,TRBV7-9,TRBD1,14,CASSKPTGGAEQYF,TGTGCCAGCAGCAAACCGACAGGGGGCGCGGAGCAGTACTTC
TRBJ2-7,many,TRBV20-1,-,13,CSAADSAYYEQYF,TGCAGTGCTGCAGACTCAGCGTACTACGAGCAGTACTTC